This T cell receptor (beta chain) was sequenced in a study of CD4 T cells in relation to SARS-CoV-2 and coronaviruses. Study context: Median patient age was roughly 40 years, spanning 21 to 72 years.

Using immunoSEQ multiplex PCR, the repertoire was profiled, and TCRdb retains in-frame clones only, with some absent. The sample includes about 36,000 clones, 65% to 80% seen only once; the top ten take roughly 22%. Naive or memory CD4+ cells were cultured 1:1 with T cell-depleted PBMCs plus CEF. A note on this clone: Its antigen is as yet unknown.

Trimming took 3 bases from V and 4 from J, leaving 10 bases between them. Germline assignment: CDR1 MDHEN and CDR2 SYDVKM. The CDR3 loop spans 14 amino acids. Specimen: memory CD4+ T cells from PBMCs, cultured in vitro. This receptor was obtained from an adult with COVID-19. The chain couples TRBV28 to TRBJ1-5; D unresolved. CDR3 DNA: TGTGCCAGCAGTTTCGGCGGAACGAATCAGCCCCAGCATTTT. Translating it yields CASSFGGTNQPQHF. Filled out from reference TRBV28 and TRBJ1-5, the complete variable domain reads DVKVTQSSRYLVKRTGEKVFLECVQDMDHENMFWYRQDPGLGLRLIYFSYDVKMKEKGDIPEGYSVSREKKERFSLILESASTNQTSMYLCASSFGGTNQPQHFGDGTRLSIL.